The source of this T cell receptor (beta chain) is a study of blood T cell repertoires in COVID-19. The table came from immunoSEQ multiplex PCR; TCRdb's copy has only in-frame clones and leaves some out. Altogether tens of thousands of clones are present, around nine tenths being singletons, with the ten largest covering roughly 0.39%. This CDR3 has 13 residues. Germline V gene sequence: CDR1 MGHDK, CDR2 SYGVNS. V was clipped by 3 bases and J by 1 base, with 6 bases between them. The receptor was isolated from a human donor in a cohort sampled during active COVID-19. Sequences were obtained from peripheral blood. V gene TRBV25-1 combines with J gene TRBJ1-1; D remains unclear. The CDR3 sequence: CASSDRGNTEAFF. The DNA of the CDR3 is TGTGCCAGCAGTGACAGAGGGAACACTGAAGCTTTCTTT.